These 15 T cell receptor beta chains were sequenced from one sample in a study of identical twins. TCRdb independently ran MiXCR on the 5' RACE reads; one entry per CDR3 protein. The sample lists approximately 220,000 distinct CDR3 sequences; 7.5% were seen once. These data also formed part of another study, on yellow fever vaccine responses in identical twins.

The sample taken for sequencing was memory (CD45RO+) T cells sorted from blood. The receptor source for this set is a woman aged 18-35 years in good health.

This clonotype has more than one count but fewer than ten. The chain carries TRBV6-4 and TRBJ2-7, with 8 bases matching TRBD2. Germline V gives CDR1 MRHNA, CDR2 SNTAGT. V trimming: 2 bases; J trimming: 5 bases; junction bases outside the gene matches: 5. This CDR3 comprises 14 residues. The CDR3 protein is CASSDTGLVHEQYF. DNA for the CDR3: TGTGCCAGCAGTGACACGGGACTAGTTCACGAGCAGTACTTC.

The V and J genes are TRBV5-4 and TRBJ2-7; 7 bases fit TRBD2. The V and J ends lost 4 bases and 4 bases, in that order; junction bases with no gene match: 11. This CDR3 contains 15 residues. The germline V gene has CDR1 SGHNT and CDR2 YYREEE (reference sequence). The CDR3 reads CASSPSGTTTYEQYF. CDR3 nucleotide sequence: TGTGCCAGCAGCCCCAGCGGGACCACTACTTACGAGCAGTACTTC.

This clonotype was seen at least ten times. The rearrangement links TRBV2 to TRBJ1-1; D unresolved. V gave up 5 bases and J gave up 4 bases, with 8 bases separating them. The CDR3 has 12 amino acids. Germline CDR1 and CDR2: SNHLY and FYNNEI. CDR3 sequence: CASSYQITEAFF. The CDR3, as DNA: TGTGCCAGCAGTTACCAGATCACTGAAGCTTTCTTT.

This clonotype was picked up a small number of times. The CDR3 is CASTRTSGGEETQYF. Here the CDR3 DNA reads TGTGCCAGCACACGGACTAGCGGGGGGGAAGAGACCCAGTACTTC. This chain joins TRBV4-2 and TRBJ2-5; 15 nucleotides align to TRBD2. CDR1 LGHNA and CDR2 YNFKEQ come from the germline V gene. V lost 7 bases to trimming and J lost 3 bases; unmatched junction nucleotides: 3. CDR3 length: 15 amino acids.

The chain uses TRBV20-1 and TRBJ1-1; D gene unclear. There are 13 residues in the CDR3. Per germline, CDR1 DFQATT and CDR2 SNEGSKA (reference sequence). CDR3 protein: CSPRGTLNTEAFF. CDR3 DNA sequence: TGCAGCCCACGAGGTACCTTGAACACTGAAGCTTTCTTT.

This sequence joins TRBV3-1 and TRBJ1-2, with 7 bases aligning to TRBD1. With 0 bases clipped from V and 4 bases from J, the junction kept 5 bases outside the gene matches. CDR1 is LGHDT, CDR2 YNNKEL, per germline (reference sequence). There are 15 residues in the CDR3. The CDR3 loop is CASSQEPTGPYGYTF. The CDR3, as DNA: TGTGCCAGCAGCCAAGAACCGACAGGGCCCTATGGCTACACCTTC.

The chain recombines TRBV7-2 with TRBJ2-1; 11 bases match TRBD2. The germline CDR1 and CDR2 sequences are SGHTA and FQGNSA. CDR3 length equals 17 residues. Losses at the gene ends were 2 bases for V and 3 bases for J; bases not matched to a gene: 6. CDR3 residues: CASSLTLGTSGYNEQFF. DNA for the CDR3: TGTGCCAGCAGCTTAACCCTCGGGACTAGCGGCTACAATGAGCAGTTCTTC.

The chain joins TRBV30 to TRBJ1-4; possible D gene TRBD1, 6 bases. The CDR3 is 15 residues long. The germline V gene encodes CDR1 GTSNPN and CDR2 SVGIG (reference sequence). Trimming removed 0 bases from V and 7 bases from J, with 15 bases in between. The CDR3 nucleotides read TGTGCCTGGAGTGTACGGTCTCAGGGGTCTGAAAAACTGTTTTTT. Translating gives CAWSVRSQGSEKLFF. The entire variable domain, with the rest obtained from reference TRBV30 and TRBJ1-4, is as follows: SQTIHQWPATLVQPVGSPLSLECTVEGTSNPNLYWYRQAAGRGLQLLFYSVGIGQISSEVPQNLSASRPQDRQFILSSKKLLLSDSGFYLCAWSVRSQGSEKLFFGSGTQLSVL.

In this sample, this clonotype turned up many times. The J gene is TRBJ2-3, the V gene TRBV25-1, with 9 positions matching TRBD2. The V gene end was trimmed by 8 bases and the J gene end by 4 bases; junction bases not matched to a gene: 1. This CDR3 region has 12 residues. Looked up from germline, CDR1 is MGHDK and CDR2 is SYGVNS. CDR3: CASGLAPDTQYF. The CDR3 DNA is TGTGCCAGCGGACTAGCGCCAGATACGCAGTATTTT.

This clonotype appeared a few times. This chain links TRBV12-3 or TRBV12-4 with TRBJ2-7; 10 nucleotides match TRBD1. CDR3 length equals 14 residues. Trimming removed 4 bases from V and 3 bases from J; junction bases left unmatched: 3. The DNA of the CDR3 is TGTGCCAGCAGTTCAAGGACAGGGGGCTACGAGCAGTACTTC. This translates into CASSSRTGGYEQYF.

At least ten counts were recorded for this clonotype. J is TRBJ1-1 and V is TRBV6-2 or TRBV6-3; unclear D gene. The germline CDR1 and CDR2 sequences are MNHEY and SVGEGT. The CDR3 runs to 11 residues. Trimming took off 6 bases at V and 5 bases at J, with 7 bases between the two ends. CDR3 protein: CASSTRTEAFF. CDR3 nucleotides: TGTGCCAGCAGCACTCGGACTGAAGCTTTCTTT.

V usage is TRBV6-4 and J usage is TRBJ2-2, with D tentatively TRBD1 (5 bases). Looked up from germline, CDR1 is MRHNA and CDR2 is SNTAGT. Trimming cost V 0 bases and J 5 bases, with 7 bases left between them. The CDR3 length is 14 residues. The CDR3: CASSDSRETGELFF. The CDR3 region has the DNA TGTGCCAGCAGTGACTCCAGGGAAACCGGGGAGCTGTTTTTT.

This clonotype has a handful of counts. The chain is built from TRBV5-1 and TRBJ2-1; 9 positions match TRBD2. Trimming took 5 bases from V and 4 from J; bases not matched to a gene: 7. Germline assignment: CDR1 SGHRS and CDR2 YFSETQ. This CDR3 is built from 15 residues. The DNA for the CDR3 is TGCGCCAGCAGATGGACTAGCGAAATTTACAATGAGCAGTTCTTC. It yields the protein CASRWTSEIYNEQFF.

Written as DNA, the CDR3 is TGTGCCAGCAGCAAGGGGTGGGAGACCCAGTACTTC. It codes for CASSKGWETQYF. The rearrangement uses TRBV11-2 and TRBJ2-5; possible D gene TRBD1, 5 bases. In germline, CDR1 is SGHAT, CDR2 FQNNGV. This CDR3 region has 12 residues. The ends were cut back, 5 bases at V and 5 bases at J, with 9 bases in the middle. Full variable domain (remainder filled in from reference TRBV11-2 and TRBJ2-5): EAGVAQSPRYKIIEKRQSVAFWCNPISGHATLYWYQQILGQGPKLLIQFQNNGVVDDSQLPKDRFSAERLKGVDSTLKIQPAKLEDSAVYLCASSKGWETQYFGPGTRLLVL.

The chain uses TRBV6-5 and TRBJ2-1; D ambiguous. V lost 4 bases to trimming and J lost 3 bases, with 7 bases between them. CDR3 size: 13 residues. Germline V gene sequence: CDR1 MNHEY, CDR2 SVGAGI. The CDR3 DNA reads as TGTGCCAGCAGTTTGGCCTACTACAATGAGCAGTTCTTC. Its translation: CASSLAYYNEQFF.